These T cell receptor beta chains were read from a single sample in a study of post-analysis software for immune sequencing data. TCRdb processed the PCR reads anew with MiXCR; each CDR3 protein has one entry. The table has about 820,000 distinct CDR3 sequences, 53% seen once; the top ten hold 4.6%. The sequenced sample consisted of blood. These receptors were collected from a girl under 18 with multiple sclerosis. The CDR3 runs from the conserved cysteine through the conserved F or W. The order of the fields is D gene, V gene, J gene, clone size, CDR3 DNA, CDR3 protein. The D gene is left open where the match is weak. Clone size appears in some rows only: once, few, many, or a class for an expanded clone.

>NA|TRBV7-2|TRBJ2-5|NA
TGTGCCAGCAGCTTATTTCGGCCAGGGGCCGGAGGAGGAGGCCAGTACTTC
CASSLFRPGAGGGGQYF
>TRBD2|TRBV10-3|TRBJ2-3|NA
TGTGCCACCGTGGTAGCGGGCGGCACAGATACGCAGTATTTT
CATVVAGGTDTQYF
>NA|TRBV12-3/TRBV12-4|TRBJ2-4|NA
TGTGCCAGCACCCAGAAAAACATTCAGTACTTC
CASTQKNIQYF
>NA|TRBV5-1|TRBJ2-3|NA
TGCGCCAGCAGCCTGGAAGGCAATCCAGATACGCAGTATTTT
CASSLEGNPDTQYF
>TRBD1|TRBV9|TRBJ1-2|few
TGTGCCAGCAGCTTCGGGACAGGGGGCGCTCAATTTGGCTACACCTTC
CASSFGTGGAQFGYTF
>TRBD2|TRBV10-3|TRBJ2-3|NA
TGTGCCATCAGTGAGTCCACCGGGACTAGCGGGGCAGATACGCAGTATTTT
CAISESTGTSGADTQYF
>TRBD2|TRBV15|TRBJ2-7|NA
TGTGCCACCAGCAGACTAGCGGCCCCCTACGAGCAGTACTTC
CATSRLAAPYEQYF
>NA|TRBV20-1|TRBJ2-7|NA
TGCAGTGCTAGAGTGACTTCCTCCTACGAGCAGTACTTC
CSARVTSSYEQYF
>TRBD2|TRBV6-1|TRBJ2-7|once
TGTGCCAGCAGCAGCCCAGCGCGGGTGACTAGCGGGGGGGCCGGTTACGAGCAGTACTTC
CASSSPARVTSGGAGYEQYF
>NA|TRBV6-1|TRBJ2-7|NA
TGTGCCAGCAGTGAACAGGACAGCTACGAGCAGTACTTC
CASSEQDSYEQYF
>TRBD2|TRBV11-2|TRBJ2-5|NA
TGTGCCAGCAGCTTAGATGGCCTAGCGGGGGGCCCGTATCAAGAGACCCAGTACTTC
CASSLDGLAGGPYQETQYF
>TRBD2|TRBV10-3|TRBJ2-1|NA
TGTGCCATCAGGAAGTTAGCGGGAGGGGACGAGCAGTTCTTC
CAIRKLAGGDEQFF
>TRBD2|TRBV6-5|TRBJ2-7|NA
TGTGCCAGCAGTTCCCGAGAAGCGGGAGCCTACGAGCAGTACTTC
CASSSREAGAYEQYF
>NA|TRBV29-1|TRBJ2-1|few
TGCAGCGTTGATAGGCAGGGACAGCAGTTCTTC
CSVDRQGQQFF